The clone carrying this T cell receptor (beta chain) was detected only a few times. Its antigen is unknown. These data are taken from a study of CD8 T cells in ankylosing spondylitis. Germline lookup yields CDR1 PRHDT and CDR2 FYEKMQ (reference sequence). Losses at the gene ends were 6 bases for V and 6 bases for J; bases not matched to a gene: 8. This CDR3 has 14 amino acids. Quantitative 5'-RACE with molecular barcodes generated TCR beta libraries. TCRdb re-derived calls from the 5' RACE reads in MiXCR, one entry per CDR3 protein. Among 36,000 or so distinct CDR3 sequences listed, approximately 11% were seen once. Findings of the study overall: In synovial fluid and blood from reactive arthritis, some motif variants were previously reported. Clones tied to disease were said to be significantly enriched in matched ankylosing spondylitis synovial fluid.

Sequenced input: synovial fluid, either unsorted or a sorted T cell fraction (not recorded which). The TCR sequence derives from a male donor with ankylosing spondylitis. The chain has TRBV13 and TRBJ2-1, with 7 bases aligning to TRBD2. Written as DNA, the CDR3 is TGTGCCAGCAGTTCCGGGACTACCGGCAATGAGCAGTTCTTC. Protein product: CASSSGTTGNEQFF.